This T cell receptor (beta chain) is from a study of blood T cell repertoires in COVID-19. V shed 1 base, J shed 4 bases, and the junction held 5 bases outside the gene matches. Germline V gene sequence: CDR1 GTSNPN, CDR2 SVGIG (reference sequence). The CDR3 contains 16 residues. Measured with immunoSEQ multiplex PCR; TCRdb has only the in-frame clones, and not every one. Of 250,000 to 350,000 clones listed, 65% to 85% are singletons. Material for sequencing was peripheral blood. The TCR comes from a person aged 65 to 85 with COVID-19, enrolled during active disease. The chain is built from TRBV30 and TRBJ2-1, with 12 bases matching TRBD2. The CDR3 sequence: CAWSGLAGVSYNEQFF. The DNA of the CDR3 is TGTGCCTGGAGTGGACTAGCGGGAGTCTCATACAATGAGCAGTTCTTC.